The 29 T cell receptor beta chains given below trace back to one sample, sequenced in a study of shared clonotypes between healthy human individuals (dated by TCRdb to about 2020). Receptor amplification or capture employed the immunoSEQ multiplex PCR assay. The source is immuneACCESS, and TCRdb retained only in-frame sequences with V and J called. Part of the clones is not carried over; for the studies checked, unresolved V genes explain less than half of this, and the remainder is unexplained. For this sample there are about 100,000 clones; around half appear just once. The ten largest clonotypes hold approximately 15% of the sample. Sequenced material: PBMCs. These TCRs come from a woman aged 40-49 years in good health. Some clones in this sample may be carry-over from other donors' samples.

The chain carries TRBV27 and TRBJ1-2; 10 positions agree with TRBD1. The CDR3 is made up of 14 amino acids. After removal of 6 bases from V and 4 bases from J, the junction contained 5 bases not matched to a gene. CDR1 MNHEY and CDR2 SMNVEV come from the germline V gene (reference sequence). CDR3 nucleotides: TGTGCCAGCAGCCCCCGGGACAGGGGCTATGGCTACACCTTC. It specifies CASSPRDRGYGYTF.

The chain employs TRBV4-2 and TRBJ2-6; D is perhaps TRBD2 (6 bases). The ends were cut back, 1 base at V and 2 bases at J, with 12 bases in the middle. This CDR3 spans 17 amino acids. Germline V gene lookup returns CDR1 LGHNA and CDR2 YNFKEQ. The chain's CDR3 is CASSQATSLTGANVLTF. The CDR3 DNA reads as TGTGCCAGCAGCCAAGCCACTAGCTTAACTGGGGCCAACGTCCTGACTTTC.

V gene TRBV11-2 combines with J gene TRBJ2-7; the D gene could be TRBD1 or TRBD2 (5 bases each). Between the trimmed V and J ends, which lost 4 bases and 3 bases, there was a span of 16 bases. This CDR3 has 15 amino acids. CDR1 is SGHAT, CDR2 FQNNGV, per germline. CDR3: CASSYRDLTIYEQYF. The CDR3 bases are TGTGCCAGCAGCTACCGGGACCTAACCATCTACGAGCAGTACTTC.

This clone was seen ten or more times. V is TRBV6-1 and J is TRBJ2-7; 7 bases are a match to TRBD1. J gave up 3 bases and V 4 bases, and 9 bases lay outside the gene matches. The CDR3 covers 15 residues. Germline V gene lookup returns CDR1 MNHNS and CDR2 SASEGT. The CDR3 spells CASSVERGHLYEQYF. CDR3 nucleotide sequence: TGTGCCAGCAGTGTCGAGAGGGGGCACCTCTACGAGCAGTACTTC.

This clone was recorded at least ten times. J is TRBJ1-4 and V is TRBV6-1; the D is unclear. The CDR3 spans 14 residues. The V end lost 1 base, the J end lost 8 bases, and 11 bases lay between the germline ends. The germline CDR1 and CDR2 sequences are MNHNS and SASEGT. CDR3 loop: CASSEGAAREKLFF. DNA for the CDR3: TGTGCCAGCAGTGAAGGGGCAGCTAGGGAAAAACTGTTTTTT.

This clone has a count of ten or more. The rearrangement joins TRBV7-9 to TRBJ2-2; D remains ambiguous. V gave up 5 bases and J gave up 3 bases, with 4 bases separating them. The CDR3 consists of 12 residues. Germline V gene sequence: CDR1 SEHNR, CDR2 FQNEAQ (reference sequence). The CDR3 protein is CASSGDTGELFF. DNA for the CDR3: TGTGCCAGCAGCGGGGACACCGGGGAGCTGTTTTTT.

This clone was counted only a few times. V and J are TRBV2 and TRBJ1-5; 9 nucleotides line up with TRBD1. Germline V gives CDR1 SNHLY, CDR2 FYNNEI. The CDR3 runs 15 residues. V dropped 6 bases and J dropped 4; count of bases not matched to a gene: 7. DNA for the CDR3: TGTGCCAGCAGCGGGGACAGGGAACCAAATCAGCCCCAGCATTTT. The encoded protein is CASSGDREPNQPQHF. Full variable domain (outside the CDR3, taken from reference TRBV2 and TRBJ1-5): EPEVTQTPSHQVTQMGQEVILRCVPISNHLYFYWYRQILGQKVEFLVSFYNNEISEKSEIFDDQFSVERPDGSNFTLKIRSTKLEDSAMYFCASSGDREPNQPQHFGDGTRLSIL.

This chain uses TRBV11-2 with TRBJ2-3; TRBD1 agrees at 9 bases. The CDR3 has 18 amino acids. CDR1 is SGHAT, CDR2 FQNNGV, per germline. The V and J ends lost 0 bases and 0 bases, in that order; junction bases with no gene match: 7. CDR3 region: CASSLDSGTGISTDTQYF. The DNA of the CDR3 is TGTGCCAGCAGCTTAGATTCGGGGACAGGGATTAGCACAGATACGCAGTATTTT.

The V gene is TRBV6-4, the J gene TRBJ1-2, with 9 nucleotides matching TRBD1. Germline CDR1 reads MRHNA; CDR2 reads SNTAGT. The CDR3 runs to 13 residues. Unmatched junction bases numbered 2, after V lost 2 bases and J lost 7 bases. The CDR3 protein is CASSDRDRAGYTF. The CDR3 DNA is TGTGCCAGCAGTGACAGGGACAGGGCTGGCTACACCTTC.

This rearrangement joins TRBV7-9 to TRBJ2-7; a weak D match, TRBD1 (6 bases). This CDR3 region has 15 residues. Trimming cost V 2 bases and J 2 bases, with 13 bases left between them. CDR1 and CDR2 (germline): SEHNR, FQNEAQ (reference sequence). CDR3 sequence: CASSLMVGQTYEQYF. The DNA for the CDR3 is TGTGCCAGCAGCTTAATGGTGGGACAAACCTACGAGCAGTACTTC.

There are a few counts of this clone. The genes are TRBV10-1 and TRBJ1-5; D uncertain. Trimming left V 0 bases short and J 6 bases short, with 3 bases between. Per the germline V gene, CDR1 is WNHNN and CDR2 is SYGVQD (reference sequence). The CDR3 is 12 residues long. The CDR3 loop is CASSESGQPQHF. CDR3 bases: TGCGCCAGCAGTGAGTCGGGTCAGCCCCAGCATTTT.

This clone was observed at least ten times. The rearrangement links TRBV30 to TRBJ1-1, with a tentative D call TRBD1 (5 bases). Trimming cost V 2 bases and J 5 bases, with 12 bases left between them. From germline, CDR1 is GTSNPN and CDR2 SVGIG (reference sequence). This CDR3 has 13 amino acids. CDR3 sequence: CAWSIDSGTEAFF. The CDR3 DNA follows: TGTGCCTGGAGTATAGACAGTGGGACTGAAGCTTTCTTT.

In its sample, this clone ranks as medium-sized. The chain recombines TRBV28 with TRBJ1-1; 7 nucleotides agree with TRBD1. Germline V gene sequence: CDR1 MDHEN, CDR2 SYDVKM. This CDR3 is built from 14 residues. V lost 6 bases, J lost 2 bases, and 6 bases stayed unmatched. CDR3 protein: CASRVGQTNTEAFF. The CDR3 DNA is TGTGCCAGCAGGGTGGGACAGACCAACACTGAAGCTTTCTTT.

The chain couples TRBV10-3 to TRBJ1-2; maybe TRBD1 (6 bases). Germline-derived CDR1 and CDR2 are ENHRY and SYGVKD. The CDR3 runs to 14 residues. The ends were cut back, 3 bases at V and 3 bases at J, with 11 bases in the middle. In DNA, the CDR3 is TGTGCCATCAGTGACAGGGGTCCCGACTATGGCTACACCTTC. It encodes CAISDRGPDYGYTF.

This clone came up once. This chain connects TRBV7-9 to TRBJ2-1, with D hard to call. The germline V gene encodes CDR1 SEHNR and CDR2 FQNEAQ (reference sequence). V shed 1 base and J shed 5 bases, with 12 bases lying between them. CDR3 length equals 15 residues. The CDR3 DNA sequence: TGTGCCAGCAGCTTAGATCGATCTAGGAACAATGAGCAGTTCTTC. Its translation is CASSLDRSRNNEQFF. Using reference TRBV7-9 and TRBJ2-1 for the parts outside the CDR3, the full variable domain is DTGVSQNPRHKITKRGQNVTFRCDPISEHNRLYWYRQTLGQGPEFLTYFQNEAQLEKSRLLSDRFSAERPKGSFSTLEIQRTEQGDSAMYLCASSLDRSRNNEQFFGPGTRLTVL.

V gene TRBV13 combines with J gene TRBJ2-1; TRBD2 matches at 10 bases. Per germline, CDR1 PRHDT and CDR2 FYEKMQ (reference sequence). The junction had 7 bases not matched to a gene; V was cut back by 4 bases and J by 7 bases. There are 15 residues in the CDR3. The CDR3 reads CASSYRTSGANEQFF. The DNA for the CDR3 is TGTGCCAGCAGCTACCGGACTAGCGGAGCAAATGAGCAGTTCTTC.

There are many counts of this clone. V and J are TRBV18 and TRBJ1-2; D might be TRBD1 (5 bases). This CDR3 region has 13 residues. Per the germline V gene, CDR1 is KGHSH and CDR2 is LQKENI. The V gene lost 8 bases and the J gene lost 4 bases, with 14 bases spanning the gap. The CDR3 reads CASARSDSYGYTF. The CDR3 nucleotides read TGTGCCAGCGCGCGATCAGACAGCTATGGCTACACCTTC.

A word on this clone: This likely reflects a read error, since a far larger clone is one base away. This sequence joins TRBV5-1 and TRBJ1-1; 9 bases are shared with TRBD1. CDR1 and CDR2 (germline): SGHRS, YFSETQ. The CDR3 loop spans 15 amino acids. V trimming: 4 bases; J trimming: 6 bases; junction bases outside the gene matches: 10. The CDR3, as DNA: TGCGCCAGCAGCCTAGGGACAGGGATAGGAGCTGAAGCTTTCTTT. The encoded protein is CASSLGTGIGAEAFF.

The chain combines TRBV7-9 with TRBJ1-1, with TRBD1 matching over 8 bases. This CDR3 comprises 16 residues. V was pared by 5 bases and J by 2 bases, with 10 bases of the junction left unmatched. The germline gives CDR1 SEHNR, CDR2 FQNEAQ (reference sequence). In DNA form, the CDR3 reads TGTGCCAGCAGCCATGGACAGGGAATAAGAAACACTGAAGCTTTCTTT. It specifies CASSHGQGIRNTEAFF.

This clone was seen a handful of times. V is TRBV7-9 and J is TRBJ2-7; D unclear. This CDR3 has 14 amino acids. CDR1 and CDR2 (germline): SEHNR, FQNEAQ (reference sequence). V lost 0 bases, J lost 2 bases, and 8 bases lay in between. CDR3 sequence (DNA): TGTGCCAGCAGCTTAGCGATCCAAACCTACGAGCAGTACTTC. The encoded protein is CASSLAIQTYEQYF.

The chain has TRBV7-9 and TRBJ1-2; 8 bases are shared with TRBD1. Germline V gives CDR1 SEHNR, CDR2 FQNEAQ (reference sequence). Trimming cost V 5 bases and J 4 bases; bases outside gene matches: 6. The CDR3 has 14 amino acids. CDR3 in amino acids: CASSPRQGSYGYTF. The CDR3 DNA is TGTGCCAGCAGCCCGAGACAGGGGAGCTATGGCTACACCTTC.

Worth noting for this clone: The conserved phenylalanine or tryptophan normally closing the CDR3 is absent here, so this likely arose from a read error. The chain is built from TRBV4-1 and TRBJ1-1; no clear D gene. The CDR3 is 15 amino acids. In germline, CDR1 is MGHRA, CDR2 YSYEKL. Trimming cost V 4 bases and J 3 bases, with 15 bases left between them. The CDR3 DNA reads TGCGCCAGCAGCCGACTGGCAAACGCTTACACTGAAGCTTTCCTT. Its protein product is CASSRLANAYTEAFL.

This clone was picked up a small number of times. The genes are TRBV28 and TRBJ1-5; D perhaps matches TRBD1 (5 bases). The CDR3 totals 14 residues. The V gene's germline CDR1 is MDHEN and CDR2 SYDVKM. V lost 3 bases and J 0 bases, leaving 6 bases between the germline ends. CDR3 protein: CASSFGTSNQPQHF. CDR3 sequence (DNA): TGTGCCAGCAGTTTTGGGACTAGCAATCAGCCCCAGCATTTT.

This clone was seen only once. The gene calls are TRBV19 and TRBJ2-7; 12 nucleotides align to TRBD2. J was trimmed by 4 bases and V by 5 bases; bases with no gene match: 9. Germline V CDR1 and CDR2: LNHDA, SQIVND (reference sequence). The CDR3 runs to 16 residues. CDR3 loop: CASSPRTSGNMYEQYF. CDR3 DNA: TGTGCCAGTAGTCCGCGGACTAGCGGGAATATGTACGAGCAGTACTTC.

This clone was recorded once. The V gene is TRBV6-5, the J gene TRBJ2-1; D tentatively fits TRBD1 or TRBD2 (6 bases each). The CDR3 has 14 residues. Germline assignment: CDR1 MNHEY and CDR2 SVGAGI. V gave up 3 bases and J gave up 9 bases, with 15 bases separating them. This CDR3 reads CASSYRRGGSEQFF. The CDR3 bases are TGTGCCAGCAGTTATCGCAGGGGAGGATCTGAGCAGTTCTTC.

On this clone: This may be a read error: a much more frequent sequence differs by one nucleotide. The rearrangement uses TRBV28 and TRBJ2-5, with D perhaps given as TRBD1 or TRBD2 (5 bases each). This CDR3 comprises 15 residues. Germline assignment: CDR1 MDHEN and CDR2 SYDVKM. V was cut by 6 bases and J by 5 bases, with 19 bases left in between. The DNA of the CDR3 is TGTGCCAGCAGGCCGAGACTATTCGGGGCGGAGACCCAGTACTTC. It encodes CASRPRLFGAETQYF.

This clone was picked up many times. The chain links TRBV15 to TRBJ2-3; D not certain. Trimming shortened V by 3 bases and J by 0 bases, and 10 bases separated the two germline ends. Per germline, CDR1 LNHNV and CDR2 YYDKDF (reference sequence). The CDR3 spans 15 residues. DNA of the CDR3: TGTGCCACCAGCAGCCGAAGGGCTAGCACAGATACGCAGTATTTT. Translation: CATSSRRASTDTQYF.

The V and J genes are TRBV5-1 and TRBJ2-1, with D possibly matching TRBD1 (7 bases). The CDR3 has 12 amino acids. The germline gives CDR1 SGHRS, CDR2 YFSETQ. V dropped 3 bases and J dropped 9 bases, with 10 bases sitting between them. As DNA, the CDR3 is TGCGCCAGCAGCTCGCAGGGGGGTGAGCAGTTCTTC. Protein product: CASSSQGGEQFF.

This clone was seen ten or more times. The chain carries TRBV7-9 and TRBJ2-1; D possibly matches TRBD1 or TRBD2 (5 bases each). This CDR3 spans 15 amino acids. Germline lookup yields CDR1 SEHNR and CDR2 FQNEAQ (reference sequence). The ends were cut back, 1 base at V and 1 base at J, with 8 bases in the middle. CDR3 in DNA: TGTGCCAGCAGCTTAGGGGACCCATCCTACAATGAGCAGTTCTTC. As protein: CASSLGDPSYNEQFF.